This T cell receptor beta chain was identified in a study of cytomegalovirus exposure and HLA in healthy donors. Notes on the study in general: Across donors, most TCRs were seen rarely, yet some public ones were widespread. Clonal expansion was found to be greater in HLA-associated TCR beta chains than in equally common others in a later analysis. Analyzed later, most CMV-associated TCR beta chains appeared HLA-restricted.

PCR employed 60 Vbeta and 13 Jbeta primers. The repertoire was sequenced with immunoSEQ multiplex PCR; TCRdb's copy has only in-frame clones and lacks some. The table shows roughly 130,000 clones, with 70% to 75% occurring only once. Note on this clone: Its antigen is not identified.

This CDR3 is 15 amino acids long. Germline V gives CDR1 SEHNR, CDR2 FQNEAQ (reference sequence). V lost 2 bases and J lost 4; bases outside the gene matches: 7. Though probably carrying unrecorded immune exposures, donors were nominally healthy at sampling. This rearrangement joins TRBV7-9 to TRBJ2-5; 7 bases fit TRBD2. Sequenced input: PBMCs. This receptor was identified in a woman in her forties in good health and CMV-seropositive. The CDR3 reads CASSLSRGVGETQYF. CDR3 sequence (DNA): TGTGCCAGCAGCTTATCTCGGGGGGTAGGAGAGACCCAGTACTTC.